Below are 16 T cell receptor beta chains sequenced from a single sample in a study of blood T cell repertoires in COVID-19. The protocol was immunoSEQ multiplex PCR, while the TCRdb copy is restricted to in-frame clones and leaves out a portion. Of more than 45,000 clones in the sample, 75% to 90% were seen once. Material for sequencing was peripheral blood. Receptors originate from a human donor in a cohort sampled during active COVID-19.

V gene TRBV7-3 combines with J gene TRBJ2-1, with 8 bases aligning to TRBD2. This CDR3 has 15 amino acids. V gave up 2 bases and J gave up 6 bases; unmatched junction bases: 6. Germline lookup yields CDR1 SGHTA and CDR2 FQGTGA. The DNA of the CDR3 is TGTGCCAGCAGCTTATCCAGCGGGGGATTCAATGAGCAGTTCTTC. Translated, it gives CASSLSSGGFNEQFF.

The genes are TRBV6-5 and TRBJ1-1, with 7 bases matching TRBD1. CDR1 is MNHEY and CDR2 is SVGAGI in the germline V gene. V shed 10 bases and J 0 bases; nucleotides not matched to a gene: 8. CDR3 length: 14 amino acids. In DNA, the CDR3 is TGTGCCACCCTGAGACAGGGCATGAACACTGAAGCTTTCTTT. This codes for CATLRQGMNTEAFF.

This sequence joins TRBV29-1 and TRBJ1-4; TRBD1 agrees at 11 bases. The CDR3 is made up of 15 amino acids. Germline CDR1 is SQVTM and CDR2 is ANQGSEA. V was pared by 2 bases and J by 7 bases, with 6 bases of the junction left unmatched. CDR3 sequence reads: CSVEKSGTGGEKLFF. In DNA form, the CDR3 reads TGCAGCGTTGAAAAGTCGGGGACAGGGGGTGAAAAACTGTTTTTT.

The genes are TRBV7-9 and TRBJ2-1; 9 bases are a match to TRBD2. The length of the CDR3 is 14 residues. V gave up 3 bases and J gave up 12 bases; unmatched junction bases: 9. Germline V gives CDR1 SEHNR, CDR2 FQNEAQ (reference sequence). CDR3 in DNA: TGTGCCAGCAGCTTGACCGGGACTAGCCGACGGCAGTTCTTC. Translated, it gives CASSLTGTSRRQFF.

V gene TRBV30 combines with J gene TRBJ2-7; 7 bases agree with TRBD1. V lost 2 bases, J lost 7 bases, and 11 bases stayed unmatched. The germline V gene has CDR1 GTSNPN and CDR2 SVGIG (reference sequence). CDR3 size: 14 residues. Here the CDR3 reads CAWSLGTASVEQYF. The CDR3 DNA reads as TGTGCCTGGAGTCTTGGGACAGCCTCCGTGGAGCAGTACTTC.

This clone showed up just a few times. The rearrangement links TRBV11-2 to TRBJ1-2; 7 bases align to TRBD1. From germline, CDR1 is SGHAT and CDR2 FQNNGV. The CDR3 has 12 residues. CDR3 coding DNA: TGTGCTTCGAGGGGGCATTACTATGGCTACACCTTC. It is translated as CASRGHYYGYTF.

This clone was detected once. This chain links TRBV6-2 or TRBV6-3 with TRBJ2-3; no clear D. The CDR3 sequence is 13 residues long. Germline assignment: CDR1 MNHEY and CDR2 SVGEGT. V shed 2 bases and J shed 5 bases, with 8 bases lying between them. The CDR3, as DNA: TGTGCCAGCAGTTACAGGAGAGAAGATACGCAGTATTTT. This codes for CASSYRREDTQYF.

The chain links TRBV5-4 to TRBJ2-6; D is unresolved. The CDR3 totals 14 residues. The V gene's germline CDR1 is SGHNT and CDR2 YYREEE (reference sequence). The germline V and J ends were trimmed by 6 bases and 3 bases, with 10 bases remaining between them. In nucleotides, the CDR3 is TGTGCCAGCACCCCTCGTAATGGGGCCAACGTCCTGACTTTC. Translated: CASTPRNGANVLTF.

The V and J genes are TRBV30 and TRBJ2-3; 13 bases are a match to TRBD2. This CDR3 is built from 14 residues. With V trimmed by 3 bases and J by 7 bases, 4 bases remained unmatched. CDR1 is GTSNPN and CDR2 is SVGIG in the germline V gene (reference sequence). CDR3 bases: TGTGCCTGGAGGGGGACTAGCGGGATGAATACGCAGTATTTT. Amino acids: CAWRGTSGMNTQYF.

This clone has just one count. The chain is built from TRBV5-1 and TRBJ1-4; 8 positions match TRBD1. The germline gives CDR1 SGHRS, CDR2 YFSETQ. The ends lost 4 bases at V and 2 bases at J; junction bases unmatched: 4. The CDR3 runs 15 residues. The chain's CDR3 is CASSPDRVTNEKLFF. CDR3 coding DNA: TGCGCCAGCAGCCCGGACAGGGTTACTAATGAAAAACTGTTTTTT.

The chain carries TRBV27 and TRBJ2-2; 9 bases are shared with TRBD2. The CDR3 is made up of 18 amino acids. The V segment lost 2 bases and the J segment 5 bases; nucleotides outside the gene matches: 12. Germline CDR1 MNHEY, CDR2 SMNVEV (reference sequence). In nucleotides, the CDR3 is TGTGCCAGCAGTTTAAAGGGCGGGGGGGGCACCCTAACCGGGGAGCTGTTTTTT. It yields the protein CASSLKGGGGTLTGELFF.

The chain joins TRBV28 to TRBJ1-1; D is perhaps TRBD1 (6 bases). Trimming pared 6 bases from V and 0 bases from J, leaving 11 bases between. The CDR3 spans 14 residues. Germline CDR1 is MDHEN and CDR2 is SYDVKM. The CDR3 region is CASSQGLMNTEAFF. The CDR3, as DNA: TGTGCCAGCAGCCAGGGGCTCATGAACACTGAAGCTTTCTTT.

CDR3 region: CAWSPWTSGDNEQFF. Here the CDR3 DNA reads TGTGCCTGGAGTCCTTGGACTAGCGGGGATAATGAGCAGTTCTTC. This chain uses TRBV30 with TRBJ2-1; 12 bases are a match to TRBD2. The trim removed 2 bases at V and 7 bases at J, leaving 6 bases unmatched. Germline V gene lookup returns CDR1 GTSNPN and CDR2 SVGIG (reference sequence). The CDR3 consists of 15 residues.

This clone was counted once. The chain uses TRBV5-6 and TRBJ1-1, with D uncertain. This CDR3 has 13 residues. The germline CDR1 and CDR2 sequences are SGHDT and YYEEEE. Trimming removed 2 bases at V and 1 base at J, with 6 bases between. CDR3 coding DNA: TGTGCCAGCAGCTTTGGAGGGAACACTGAAGCTTTCTTT. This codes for CASSFGGNTEAFF.

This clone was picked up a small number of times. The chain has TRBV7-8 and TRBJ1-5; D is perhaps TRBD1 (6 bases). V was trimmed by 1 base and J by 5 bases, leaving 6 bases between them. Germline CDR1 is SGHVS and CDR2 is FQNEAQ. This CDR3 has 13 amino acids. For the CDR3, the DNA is TGTGCCAGCAGCTTAGGGGGGCATCAGCCCCAGCATTTT. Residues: CASSLGGHQPQHF.

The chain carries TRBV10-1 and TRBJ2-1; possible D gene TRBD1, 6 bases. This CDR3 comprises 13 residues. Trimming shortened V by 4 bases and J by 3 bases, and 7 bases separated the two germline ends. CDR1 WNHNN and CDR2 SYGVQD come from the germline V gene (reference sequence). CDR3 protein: CASSGGLYNEQFF. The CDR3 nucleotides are TGCGCCAGCAGTGGGGGGCTCTACAATGAGCAGTTCTTC.